This T cell receptor (beta chain) was captured by sequencing in a study of blood T cell repertoires in COVID-19. The V gene's germline CDR1 is LGHDT and CDR2 YNNKEL (reference sequence). Trimming removed 4 bases from V and 2 bases from J, with 10 bases in between. This CDR3 region has 14 residues. Libraries were prepared by immunoSEQ multiplex PCR; TCRdb keeps only in-frame clonotypes and omits some of them. The sample consists of 350,000 to 450,000 clones, roughly 86% of them appearing once. The clonotype comes from a woman aged 60-75 years with COVID-19, enrolled during active disease. Material for sequencing was peripheral blood. J is TRBJ2-3 and V is TRBV3-1 (or the pseudogene TRBV3-2); perhaps TRBD2 as D (5 bases). The CDR3 here is CASSRGAITDTQYF. The DNA of the CDR3 is TGTGCCAGCAGCCGGGGAGCCATCACAGATACGCAGTATTTT.